Presented here are 22 T cell receptor beta chains from one specimen sequenced in a study of T cell changes during pregnancy in multiple sclerosis. Here immunoSEQ multiplex PCR was the method, and the copy in TCRdb shows in-frame clones only, minus some. The sample includes 68,000 or so clones, roughly nine tenths of them seen just once. The sequenced sample was peripheral blood, obtained in the second trimester of pregnancy. The receptors originated from a female donor with multiple sclerosis, enrolled in a pregnancy study.

V is TRBV10-3 and J is TRBJ2-1, with 8 nucleotides matching TRBD1. V was clipped by 6 bases and J by 6 bases; unmatched bases: 7. This CDR3 has 14 residues. CDR1 is ENHRY and CDR2 is SYGVKD in the germline V gene. CDR3 nucleotides: TGTGCCATCAGCCCAGGGACAGGACCCAATGAGCAGTTCTTC. Translated: CAISPGTGPNEQFF.

The chain couples TRBV4-2 to TRBJ2-2, with 7 bases fitting TRBD1. CDR1 and CDR2 (germline): LGHNA, YNFKEQ. CDR3 size: 15 residues. Unmatched junction bases numbered 1, after V lost 1 base and J lost 2 bases. CDR3 bases: TGTGCCAGCAGCCAAGGGGACAGAAACACCGGGGAGCTGTTTTTT. Protein product: CASSQGDRNTGELFF.

CDR3 coding DNA: TGTGCCAGCAGCTTGGCCCCAGGGCAAAGCTCCTACAATGAGCAGTTCTTC. This gives the protein CASSLAPGQSSYNEQFF. The V call is TRBV5-4, the J call TRBJ2-1; TRBD1 is a possible D gene (5 bases). The CDR3 length is 17 residues. Germline CDR1 reads SGHNT; CDR2 reads YYREEE (reference sequence). V was clipped by 0 bases and J by 0 bases, with 13 bases between them.

CDR3 sequence: CASRPLGQTQETQYF. The CDR3 coding sequence is TGTGCCAGTCGCCCCCTGGGGCAGACCCAAGAGACCCAGTACTTC. The chain carries TRBV19 and TRBJ2-5, with D possibly being TRBD1 (5 bases). The CDR3 totals 15 residues. V dropped 8 bases and J dropped 1 base, with 17 bases sitting between them. Looked up from germline, CDR1 is LNHDA and CDR2 is SQIVND (reference sequence).

This clone came up once. This rearrangement joins TRBV18 to TRBJ2-3, with TRBD2 identical over 9 bases. The CDR3 is 16 residues long. Losses at the gene ends were 1 base for V and 1 base for J; bases not matched to a gene: 3. Germline-derived CDR1 and CDR2 are KGHSH and LQKENI. The chain's CDR3 is CASSPQTSGGTDTQYF. For the CDR3, the DNA is TGTGCCAGCTCACCACAGACTAGCGGTGGCACAGATACGCAGTATTTT.

The chain carries TRBV5-1 and TRBJ2-5; 12 bases match TRBD1. CDR3 size: 15 residues. Germline V lookup: CDR1 SGHRS, CDR2 YFSETQ. The ends lost 3 bases at V and 5 bases at J; junction bases unmatched: 5. The CDR3 protein is CASSWDRGQYETQYF. Written as DNA, the CDR3 is TGCGCCAGCAGCTGGGACAGGGGGCAATATGAGACCCAGTACTTC.

This chain uses TRBV7-2 with TRBJ2-1, with unresolved D. The V end lost 2 bases, the J end lost 6 bases, and 8 bases lay between the germline ends. The germline gives CDR1 SGHTA, CDR2 FQGNSA. CDR3 size: 13 residues. The CDR3 sequence: CASSLTLTNEQFF. CDR3 DNA: TGTGCCAGCAGCTTAACATTAACCAATGAGCAGTTCTTC. Using reference TRBV7-2 and TRBJ2-1 for the parts outside the CDR3, the full variable domain is GAGVSQSPSNKVTEKGKDVELRCDPISGHTALYWYRQSLGQGLEFLIYFQGNSAPDKSGLPSDRFSAERTGGSVSTLTIQRTQQEDSAVYLCASSLTLTNEQFFGPGTRLTVL.

The rearrangement links TRBV9 to TRBJ2-3; 7 nucleotides line up with TRBD2. V lost 0 bases and J lost 11; bases outside the gene matches: 12. The CDR3 is 15 amino acids. Looked up from germline, CDR1 is SGDLS and CDR2 is YYNGEE. This CDR3 reads CASSVGEGPPAMQYF. In DNA, the CDR3 is TGTGCCAGCAGCGTAGGGGAGGGACCCCCCGCAATGCAGTATTTT.

CDR3 bases: TGTGCCAGCAGCAAATTTGAGCGGGGGTCCCGGTGGGAGCAGTACTTC. Residues: CASSKFERGSRWEQYF. V gene TRBV21-1 combines with J gene TRBJ2-7; TRBD2 was called by the table and not checked on the DNA. TRBV21-1 is a known pseudogene. The CDR3 sequence is 16 residues long.

The rearrangement joins TRBV29-1 to TRBJ2-5; 8 bases fit TRBD1. This CDR3 is 14 amino acids long. With V trimmed by 4 bases and J by 5 bases, 9 bases remained unmatched. CDR1 is SQVTM, CDR2 ANQGSEA, per germline. The CDR3 coding sequence is TGCAGCGTTGTCGGACAGGGAGTGTGGGAGACCCAGTACTTC. Translating it yields CSVVGQGVWETQYF.

The chain uses TRBV4-3 and TRBJ2-1, with D hard to call. The CDR3 covers 16 residues. Trimming took off 1 base at V and 4 bases at J, with 14 bases between the two ends. Per the germline V gene, CDR1 is LGHNA and CDR2 is YSLEER. The CDR3 bases are TGCGCCAGCAGCCAAGGGCAGGCCAGTGGGTACAATGAGCAGTTCTTC. Translation: CASSQGQASGYNEQFF.

This rearrangement joins TRBV18 to TRBJ1-4; D is ambiguous. CDR3 length equals 17 residues. Germline V lookup: CDR1 KGHSH, CDR2 LQKENI. V shed 3 bases and J shed 3 bases, with 17 bases lying between them. The CDR3 DNA sequence: TGTGCCAGCTCACCCACCGGACTCCCGAGAGCTAATGAAAAACTGTTTTTT. This gives the protein CASSPTGLPRANEKLFF. Full variable domain (rest looked up from reference TRBV18 and TRBJ1-4): NAGVMQNPRHLVRRRGQEARLRCSPMKGHSHVYWYRQLPEEGLKFMVYLQKENIIDESGMPKERFSAEFPKEGPSILRIQQVVRGDSAAYFCASSPTGLPRANEKLFFGSGTQLSVL.

The chain employs TRBV30 and TRBJ1-1, with D possibly matching TRBD1 (5 bases). CDR1 is GTSNPN, CDR2 SVGIG, per germline (reference sequence). V was pared by 1 base and J by 0 bases, with 9 bases between. This CDR3 has 14 amino acids. The CDR3 spells CAWSGGSLNTEAFF. In nucleotides, the CDR3 is TGTGCCTGGAGTGGGGGCAGTTTGAACACTGAAGCTTTCTTT.

The V and J genes are TRBV5-6 and TRBJ2-3; D may be TRBD2 (5 bases). V lost 0 bases, J lost 4 bases, and 6 bases lay in between. Germline V gene sequence: CDR1 SGHDT, CDR2 YYEEEE. The CDR3 length is 13 residues. The CDR3 region has the DNA TGTGCCAGCAGCTTGGGGACTTCAGATACGCAGTATTTT. Amino acid sequence: CASSLGTSDTQYF.

A few counts support this clone. The V gene is TRBV4-1, the J gene TRBJ1-1, with D possibly TRBD1 on 5 matching bases. Per germline, CDR1 MGHRA and CDR2 YSYEKL. This CDR3 contains 15 residues. The ends were cut back, 6 bases at V and 4 bases at J, with 18 bases in the middle. In DNA form, the CDR3 reads TGCGCCAGCAGTCCCGACCCCAGGGCGCGCACTGAAGCTTTCTTT. Its translation: CASSPDPRARTEAFF.

This sequence joins TRBV29-1 and TRBJ1-1; D call uncertain. Germline lookup yields CDR1 SQVTM and CDR2 ANQGSEA. V gave up 0 bases and J gave up 1 base, with 21 bases separating them. There are 18 residues in the CDR3. In DNA, the CDR3 is TGCAGCGTTGAAGATCAGCGACGGCGACTCAAAGGGAACACTGAAGCTTTCTTT. Protein: CSVEDQRRRLKGNTEAFF.

The count of this clone is one. The rearrangement joins TRBV27 to TRBJ1-1; 9 positions match TRBD1. CDR1 and CDR2 from the germline V gene are MNHEY and SMNVEV (reference sequence). The CDR3 length is 18 residues. Trimming at V came to 7 bases and at J to 0 bases, leaving 15 bases not matched to a gene. The CDR3 is CASTLSLGTGLMNTEAFF. DNA of the CDR3: TGTGCCAGCACCCTCTCCTTGGGGACAGGGCTCATGAACACTGAAGCTTTCTTT.

This chain joins TRBV5-6 and TRBJ1-1; possibly TRBD1 for D (5 bases). Germline V CDR1 and CDR2: SGHDT, YYEEEE. Trimming cost V 1 base and J 1 base, with 17 bases left between them. The CDR3 consists of 17 residues. CDR3 coding DNA: TGTGCCAGCAGCTTGCAGGGTCAAATTCCAGGGAACACTGAAGCTTTCTTT. Protein sequence: CASSLQGQIPGNTEAFF.

This clone was picked up one time. CDR3 coding DNA: TGTGCCAGCAGTGGACTCGATCGGGGGGAAGCTTTCTTT. It is translated as CASSGLDRGEAFF. This chain joins TRBV25-1 and TRBJ1-1; TRBD1 is a possible D gene (5 bases). The CDR3 runs to 13 residues. V lost 4 bases and J 8 bases, leaving 14 bases between the germline ends. Germline loops: CDR1 MGHDK, CDR2 SYGVNS.

The rearrangement uses TRBV7-9 and TRBJ2-7, with 10 bases aligning to TRBD1. Germline values: CDR1 SEHNR, CDR2 FQNEAQ (reference sequence). This CDR3 comprises 15 residues. The J segment lost 5 bases and the V segment lost 1 base, leaving 5 bases of the junction unmatched. CDR3 nucleotide sequence: TGTGCCAGCAGCTTAGAGGGGACAGGGGACCACGAGCAGTACTTC. Translation gives CASSLEGTGDHEQYF.

This clone was recorded once. The J gene is TRBJ1-2, the V gene TRBV18; D is possibly TRBD1 (5 bases). The V end was cut by 3 bases, the J end by 2 bases, with 13 bases between. Germline V lookup: CDR1 KGHSH, CDR2 LQKENI. The CDR3 contains 15 residues. The CDR3 DNA sequence: TGTGCCAGCTCACCCGAGCGGGACGAGAACTATGGCTACACCTTC. It encodes CASSPERDENYGYTF.

The rearrangement uses TRBV5-4 and TRBJ2-1; 7 nucleotides agree with TRBD2. Germline loops: CDR1 SGHNT, CDR2 YYREEE (reference sequence). Unmatched junction bases numbered 3, after V lost 5 bases and J lost 10 bases. This CDR3 spans 11 amino acids. The CDR3 is CASSSAGEQFF. CDR3 DNA sequence: TGTGCCAGCAGTTCAGCGGGGGAGCAGTTCTTC.